Sequencing of this T cell receptor beta chain was carried out in a study of blood T cell repertoires in COVID-19. Study at large: COVID-19 samples, acute and convalescent, were from the United States, Italy and Spain. Nucleic acid was either cDNA or gDNA, and it came from T cells, B-cell-depleted T cells, or PBMCs.

The germline V and J ends were trimmed by 4 bases and 5 bases, with 17 bases remaining between them. The CDR3 covers 15 residues. The V gene's germline CDR1 is MNHEY and CDR2 SVGAGI. Authors' processing steps: Amplification from reference gene primers served as the basis for estimated nucleated cell counts. Using immunoSEQ multiplex PCR, the repertoire was profiled, and TCRdb retains in-frame clones only, with some absent. V and J calls and clone size are those listed in that table; D and trimming were worked out from the DNA. The top ten hold around 3.4% of the sample, which has some 83,000 clones, 84% seen once.

The chain is built from TRBV6-5 and TRBJ1-2; D possibly corresponds to TRBD1 (6 bases). The specimen was peripheral blood. The receptor comes from a man aged 45-60 years with acute or convalescent COVID-19. The CDR3 region has the DNA TGTGCCAGCAGTTCTACGACAGGTTCTGGTTATGGCTACACCTTC. This encodes CASSSTTGSGYGYTF.